Listed below are T cell receptor beta chains from one sample, sequenced in a study of T cells after somatic rescue of genetic block. Sequencing was performed with immunoSEQ multiplex PCR; in TCRdb, only in-frame clones are kept and a portion is missing. The sample lists tens of thousands of clones, 95% to 96% occurring once. The sequencing sample was made of peripheral blood mononuclear cells (PBMCs). The receptors were gathered from a child less than two years old. CDR3s include the opening cysteine and the closing phenylalanine or tryptophan. The D gene is left open where the match is weak. The size entry is marked missing in some rows and otherwise reads once, few, many or a size class.

TRBJ2-1 | 17 | once | TRBV12-5 | TRBD2 | CASGLSSGTSGIREQFF | TGTGCTAGTGGTTTGTCTAGCGGGACTAGCGGGATTCGTGAGCAGTTCTTC
TRBJ2-2 | 16 | - | TRBV5-4 | TRBD1 | CASSLSGHRGLGELFF | TGTGCCAGCAGCTTGTCCGGTCACAGGGGGCTCGGGGAGCTGTTTTTT
TRBJ1-4 | 14 | - | TRBV7-9 | TRBD1 | CASSPTGQGEKLFF | TGTGCCAGCAGTCCCACGGGACAGGGTGAAAAACTGTTTTTT
TRBJ2-1 | 12 | - | TRBV9 | TRBD2 | CASRASGGEQFF | TGTGCCAGCAGGGCTAGCGGAGGTGAGCAGTTCTTC
TRBJ1-5 | 15 | once | TRBV6-5 | - | CASSYSGYSNQPQHF | TGTGCCAGCAGTTACTCGGGATATAGCAATCAGCCCCAGCATTTT
TRBJ1-5 | 18 | - | TRBV19 | - | CASSSPGPSLYSNQPQHF | TGTGCCAGTAGTAGTCCAGGGCCCTCCTTATATAGCAATCAGCCCCAGCATTTT
TRBJ1-2 | 13 | - | TRBV7-9 | - | CASSPDNGYGYTF | TGTGCCAGCAGTCCGGACAATGGCTATGGCTACACCTTC
TRBJ2-7 | 12 | - | TRBV2 | - | CASSGHSYEQYF | TGTGCCAGCAGTGGACACTCCTACGAGCAGTACTTC
TRBJ2-3 | 13 | - | TRBV10-3 | - | CAISESQPDTQYF | TGTGCCATCAGTGAATCGCAGCCAGATACGCAGTATTTT
TRBJ2-5 | 13 | few | TRBV7-3 | - | CASSPGVQETQYF | TGTGCCAGCAGCCCCGGGGTGCAAGAGACCCAGTACTTC
TRBJ2-1 | 12 | - | TRBV4-3 | - | CASSQTSNEQFF | TGCGCCAGCAGCCAAACTAGCAATGAGCAGTTCTTC
TRBJ2-1 | 13 | - | TRBV6-4 | - | CASSPTWMGEQFF | TGTGCCAGCAGCCCTACCTGGATGGGTGAGCAGTTCTTC
TRBJ2-4 | 16 | - | TRBV28 | TRBD1 | CASSPRPGQGKNIQYF | TGTGCCAGCAGCCCCCGTCCGGGACAGGGTAAAAACATTCAGTACTTC
TRBJ2-7 | 14 | - | TRBV2 | TRBD2 | CASRLAGESGEQYF | TGTGCCAGCAGACTAGCGGGAGAATCGGGCGAGCAGTACTTC
TRBJ2-4 | 10 | - | TRBV6-1 | - | CASSEDIQYF | TGTGCCAGCAGTGAGGACATTCAGTACTTC
TRBJ2-5 | 16 | - | TRBV4-2 | TRBD1 | CASSQISPGQKETQYF | TGTGCCAGCAGCCAGATCTCCCCGGGACAGAAAGAGACCCAGTACTTC
TRBJ2-1 | 17 | - | TRBV7-2 | TRBD2 | CASSLVPGLAGGTEQFF | TGTGCCAGCAGCTTAGTCCCGGGACTAGCGGGAGGGACTGAGCAGTTCTTC
TRBJ2-3 | 18 | - | TRBV7-8 | TRBD2 | CASSLAVAGVPRVDTQYF | TGTGCCAGCAGCTTAGCAGTAGCGGGGGTTCCAAGGGTAGATACGCAGTATTTT
TRBJ2-1 | 13 | - | TRBV28 | - | CASSFRANNEQFF | TGTGCCAGCAGTTTTAGGGCAAACAATGAGCAGTTCTTC
TRBJ2-2 | 18 | - | TRBV28 | TRBD2 | CASSLYNPRTRDTGELFF | TGTGCCAGCAGTTTATATAATCCCCGGACTAGGGACACCGGGGAGCTGTTTTTT
TRBJ2-3 | 13 | once | TRBV28 | - | CASSFGSTDTQYF | TGTGCCAGCAGTTTCGGCAGCACAGATACGCAGTATTTT
TRBJ1-2 | 14 | - | TRBV25-1 | TRBD1 | CASSVLGQVYGYTF | TGTGCCAGCAGTGTATTGGGACAGGTATATGGCTACACCTTC
TRBJ1-5 | 15 | once | TRBV15 | - | CATSGEGRSNQPQHF | TGTGCCACCAGCGGCGAGGGTCGGAGCAATCAGCCCCAGCATTTT
TRBJ1-4 | 14 | - | TRBV7-9 | - | CASSSGTTNEKLFF | TGTGCCAGCAGCTCCGGGACAACTAATGAAAAACTGTTTTTT
TRBJ2-2 | 14 | - | TRBV27 | - | CASSRPTGTGELFF | TGTGCCAGCAGTCGACCGACAGGTACCGGGGAGCTGTTTTTT
TRBJ1-6 | 17 | - | TRBV5-1 | TRBD1 | CASSLGQGDSYNSPLHF | TGCGCCAGCAGCTTGGGACAGGGGGACTCCTATAATTCACCCCTCCACTTT
TRBJ1-2 | 14 | - | TRBV7-2 | - | CASSFLGEGYGYTF | TGTGCCAGCAGCTTTCTTGGAGAGGGCTATGGCTACACCTTC
TRBJ2-1 | 14 | - | TRBV7-6 | TRBD2 | CASSSGTTLGEQFF | TGTGCCAGCAGCTCCGGGACTACCCTGGGGGAGCAGTTCTTC
TRBJ1-4 | 13 | - | TRBV2 | - | CASRQTGNEKLFF | TGTGCCAGCAGGCAAACAGGGAATGAAAAACTGTTTTTT
TRBJ2-7 | 13 | - | TRBV19 | - | CASSISGIYEQYF | TGTGCCAGTAGTATCTCCGGGATCTACGAGCAGTACTTC
TRBJ2-2 | 17 | - | TRBV28 | - | CASSLPAGYPNTGELFF | TGTGCCAGCAGTTTACCAGCGGGTTACCCGAACACCGGGGAGCTGTTTTTT
TRBJ2-3 | 14 | - | TRBV30 | TRBD2 | CAWNGLAVTDTQYF | TGTGCCTGGAACGGACTAGCGGTCACAGATACGCAGTATTTT